Below, 21 T cell receptor beta chains from the same sample are listed, as sequenced in a study of blood T cell repertoires in COVID-19. Profiled with immunoSEQ multiplex PCR; TCRdb holds only in-frame clones, not every one. This sample yields about 250,000 clones, of which around 83% are seen a single time; approximately 6% belongs to the top ten. Material: peripheral blood. The receptor set was obtained from a man older than 75 with acute or convalescent COVID-19.

This chain uses TRBV10-3 with TRBJ2-7; 10 bases align to TRBD1. With 1 base clipped from V and 3 bases from J, the junction kept 3 bases outside the gene matches. Per the germline V gene, CDR1 is ENHRY and CDR2 is SYGVKD. This CDR3 has 15 amino acids. This CDR3 is CAISEYGTGDYEQYF. For the CDR3, the DNA is TGTGCCATCAGTGAGTATGGGACAGGGGACTACGAGCAGTACTTC.

This chain joins TRBV19 and TRBJ1-2; D call uncertain. The CDR3 covers 14 residues. The germline CDR1 and CDR2 sequences are LNHDA and SQIVND (reference sequence). V was pared by 3 bases and J by 2 bases, with 10 bases between. CDR3 sequence (DNA): TGTGCCAGTAGTATCGTGGGCAGAAACTATGGCTACACCTTC. It codes for CASSIVGRNYGYTF.

The rearrangement links TRBV29-1 to TRBJ2-5; possible D gene TRBD2, 6 bases. Trimming stripped 5 bases from V and 5 bases from J, with 9 bases between. CDR3 length: 11 amino acids. CDR1 is SQVTM and CDR2 is ANQGSEA in the germline V gene. The CDR3 loop is CSVWDFETQYF. The CDR3 DNA reads as TGCAGCGTTTGGGACTTCGAGACCCAGTACTTC.

This chain joins TRBV7-9 and TRBJ1-2; the D is unclear. Trimming pared 6 bases from V and 3 bases from J, leaving 14 bases between. The CDR3 runs 14 residues. Per the germline V gene, CDR1 is SEHNR and CDR2 is FQNEAQ (reference sequence). CDR3 protein: CASSWGEGDYGYTF. CDR3 DNA: TGTGCCAGCAGTTGGGGAGAGGGTGACTATGGCTACACCTTC.

The chain couples TRBV2 to TRBJ2-5, with D possibly TRBD2 on 6 matching bases. Trimming took off 6 bases at V and 5 bases at J, with 13 bases between the two ends. CDR1 and CDR2 (germline): SNHLY, FYNNEI. The CDR3 has 13 residues. CDR3 sequence: CASRGTAGETQYF. The CDR3 nucleotides are TGTGCCAGCAGGGGGACGGCGGGGGAGACCCAGTACTTC.

The chain combines TRBV3-1 (or the pseudogene TRBV3-2) with TRBJ2-7; 11 positions match TRBD1. CDR3 length equals 15 residues. Germline V gives CDR1 LGHDT, CDR2 YNNKEL (reference sequence). V trimming: 5 bases; J trimming: 3 bases; junction bases outside the gene matches: 6. CDR3 amino acids: CASSYSGTGGYEQYF. The CDR3 region has the DNA TGTGCCAGCAGCTACTCCGGGACAGGGGGCTACGAGCAGTACTTC.

The chain uses TRBV6-5 and TRBJ1-6; D is possibly TRBD1 (6 bases). CDR1 is MNHEY, CDR2 SVGAGI, per germline. This CDR3 comprises 16 residues. V was clipped by 0 bases and J by 4 bases, with 10 bases between them. The CDR3 loop reads CASSYSNREYNSPLHF. The CDR3 region has the DNA TGTGCCAGCAGTTACTCTAACAGGGAATATAATTCACCCCTCCACTTT.

This chain links TRBV7-5 with TRBJ2-5; TRBD2 is the table's D call and was not checked against the DNA. TRBV7-5 is a documented pseudogene. This CDR3 has 18 residues. For the CDR3, the DNA is TGTGTCAGAAGCCCGCGGCTAGCGGGAGGTTGGAGGAAGGAGACCCAGTACTTC. It specifies CVRSPRLAGGWRKETQYF.

The chain has TRBV5-1 and TRBJ2-7; 8 bases align to TRBD1. Germline V CDR1 and CDR2: SGHRS, YFSETQ. J was trimmed by 2 bases and V by 2 bases; bases with no gene match: 6. This CDR3 comprises 15 residues. The CDR3 loop is CASSLTGTGPYEQYF. The CDR3 coding sequence is TGCGCCAGCAGCTTAACCGGGACAGGTCCCTACGAGCAGTACTTC.

This sequence joins TRBV2 and TRBJ2-2, with unresolved D. Germline V lookup: CDR1 SNHLY, CDR2 FYNNEI. V was pared by 0 bases and J by 2 bases, with 4 bases between. The CDR3 is made up of 14 amino acids. CDR3 amino acids: CASSEARNTGELFF. The CDR3 DNA reads as TGTGCCAGCAGTGAAGCGCGTAACACCGGGGAGCTGTTTTTT.

This rearrangement joins TRBV2 to TRBJ1-6; TRBD1 agrees at 8 bases. In germline, CDR1 is SNHLY, CDR2 FYNNEI. The CDR3 spans 15 residues. Losses at the gene ends were 7 bases for V and 7 bases for J; bases not matched to a gene: 9. CDR3 sequence: CASTLQGGLNSPLHF. CDR3 coding DNA: TGTGCCAGCACCCTACAGGGGGGATTAAATTCACCCCTCCACTTT.

The chain joins TRBV11-2 to TRBJ2-1, with 7 bases that match TRBD1. Germline V CDR1 and CDR2: SGHAT, FQNNGV. V lost 4 bases, J lost 7 bases, and 1 base stayed unmatched. The CDR3 totals 12 residues. The CDR3 loop is CASSWDRNEQFF. The DNA of the CDR3 is TGTGCCAGCAGCTGGGACAGAAATGAGCAGTTCTTC. Based on the CDR3 plus reference TRBV11-2 and TRBJ2-1, the full variable domain is EAGVAQSPRYKIIEKRQSVAFWCNPISGHATLYWYQQILGQGPKLLIQFQNNGVVDDSQLPKDRFSAERLKGVDSTLKIQPAKLEDSAVYLCASSWDRNEQFFGPGTRLTVL.

This chain links TRBV5-1 with TRBJ1-6; 7 nucleotides match TRBD1. This CDR3 contains 14 residues. Germline V gene data show CDR1 as SGHRS and CDR2 as YFSETQ. The junction had 5 bases not matched to a gene; V was cut back by 4 bases and J by 7 bases. CDR3 coding DNA: TGCGCCAGCAGCAAAGGGACAGCGAATTCACCCCTCCACTTT. Translating gives CASSKGTANSPLHF.

This rearrangement joins TRBV2 to TRBJ1-4; D gene unclear. Trimming removed 2 bases from V and 12 bases from J, with 19 bases in between. This CDR3 spans 15 amino acids. CDR1 is SNHLY, CDR2 FYNNEI, per germline. The CDR3 DNA reads as TGTGCCAGCAGTGAAACACCCGGGTCTTCGTTAGAACTGTTTTTT. Translated, it gives CASSETPGSSLELFF. Filled out from reference TRBV2 and TRBJ1-4, the complete variable domain reads EPEVTQTPSHQVTQMGQEVILRCVPISNHLYFYWYRQILGQKVEFLVSFYNNEISEKSEIFDDQFSVERPDGSNFTLKIRSTKLEDSAMYFCASSETPGSSLELFFGSGTQLSVL.

V and J are TRBV7-7 and TRBJ1-1, with TRBD1 matching over 8 bases. CDR3 length equals 15 residues. CDR1 is SSHAT and CDR2 is FNYEAQ in the germline V gene (reference sequence). V shed 5 bases and J 3 bases; nucleotides not matched to a gene: 8. In nucleotides, the CDR3 is TGTGCCAGCAGCCCATACAGGGGGTCGGACACTGAAGCTTTCTTT. Translating it yields CASSPYRGSDTEAFF. The full variable domain, with the rest looked up from reference TRBV7-7 and TRBJ1-1, is GAGVSQSPRYKVTKRGQDVTLRCDPISSHATLYWYQQALGQGPEFLTYFNYEAQPDKSGLPSDRFSAERPEGSISTLTIQRTEQRDSAMYRCASSPYRGSDTEAFFGQGTRLTVV.

The chain recombines TRBV6-5 with TRBJ2-7; TRBD2 matches at 7 bases. Trimming took 6 bases from V and 3 from J; bases not matched to a gene: 8. This CDR3 spans 14 amino acids. From germline, CDR1 is MNHEY and CDR2 SVGAGI. The CDR3 region is CASRSGTINYEQYF. For the CDR3, the DNA is TGTGCCAGCAGATCGGGGACTATCAACTACGAGCAGTACTTC.

This sequence joins TRBV18 and TRBJ1-5; 10 nucleotides align to TRBD1. This CDR3 spans 14 amino acids. CDR1 is KGHSH and CDR2 is LQKENI in the germline V gene. V lost 5 bases and J lost 5; bases outside the gene matches: 3. The CDR3 region has the DNA TGTGCCAGCTCAGACAGGGGGCTGGATCAGCCCCAGCATTTT. It codes for CASSDRGLDQPQHF.

The chain couples TRBV9 to TRBJ2-7; 13 bases map to TRBD2. From germline, CDR1 is SGDLS and CDR2 YYNGEE. The CDR3 is 17 amino acids. After removal of 1 base from V and 0 bases from J, the junction contained 4 bases not matched to a gene. CDR3 coding DNA: TGTGCCAGCAGCGTAACTAGCGGGAGGGAGAGCTCCTACGAGCAGTACTTC. Translated, it gives CASSVTSGRESSYEQYF.

The chain couples TRBV28 to TRBJ2-7, with 7 positions matching TRBD1. The CDR3 covers 14 residues. Trimming removed 7 bases from V and 0 bases from J; junction bases left unmatched: 6. CDR1 MDHEN and CDR2 SYDVKM come from the germline V gene. The CDR3 DNA reads as TGTGCCAGCACCCAGACAGGGAGCTCCTACGAGCAGTACTTC. As protein: CASTQTGSSYEQYF.

V gene TRBV5-1 combines with J gene TRBJ2-5; the D gene is possibly TRBD2 (6 bases). Germline lookup yields CDR1 SGHRS and CDR2 YFSETQ. This CDR3 has 15 residues. The V gene lost 7 bases and the J gene lost 2 bases, with 18 bases spanning the gap. Here the CDR3 reads CASGRSGGSQETQYF. CDR3 DNA sequence: TGCGCCAGCGGGCGGTCCGGGGGTAGTCAAGAGACCCAGTACTTC.

V gene TRBV7-3 combines with J gene TRBJ2-1; 11 nucleotides align to TRBD2. The V gene end was trimmed by 5 bases and the J gene end by 9 bases; junction bases not matched to a gene: 3. Per the germline V gene, CDR1 is SGHTA and CDR2 is FQGTGA. The CDR3 runs to 13 residues. The CDR3 DNA is TGTGCCAGCAGCGACGGACTAGCGGGTGAGCAGTTCTTC. Amino acid sequence: CASSDGLAGEQFF.